Each of the 21 T cell receptor beta chains below was sequenced from the same sample in a study of blood T cell repertoires in COVID-19. Clones were sequenced by immunoSEQ multiplex PCR, and TCRdb holds only the in-frame ones, with some missing. The sample yields tens of thousands of clones, under 85% seen once. Sequences were obtained from peripheral blood. The receptors shown here come from a human donor in a cohort sampled during active COVID-19.

V gene TRBV5-1 combines with J gene TRBJ2-1; no reliable D call. This CDR3 contains 13 residues. Germline loops: CDR1 SGHRS, CDR2 YFSETQ. V lost 1 base and J 6 bases, leaving 8 bases between the germline ends. CDR3 bases: TGCGCCAGCAGCTTGCCCCATTCCAATGAGCAGTTCTTC. Its protein is CASSLPHSNEQFF.

This chain links TRBV6-5 with TRBJ2-3; no firm D call. This CDR3 spans 13 amino acids. Trimming stripped 6 bases from V and 0 bases from J, with 7 bases between. Germline CDR1 reads MNHEY; CDR2 reads SVGAGI. The CDR3 DNA sequence: TGTGCCAGCAGGGGCCCGAGCACAGATACGCAGTATTTT. This sequence encodes CASRGPSTDTQYF.

This clone was counted a single time. The chain joins TRBV5-6 to TRBJ1-5; 7 bases are shared with TRBD1. CDR1 is SGHDT and CDR2 is YYEEEE in the germline V gene. The V gene end was trimmed by 4 bases and the J gene end by 5 bases; junction bases not matched to a gene: 6. This CDR3 comprises 14 residues. CDR3 bases: TGTGCCAGCAGCATAGGACAGGCCTATCAGCCCCAGCATTTT. Its translation: CASSIGQAYQPQHF.

The genes are TRBV5-4 and TRBJ2-3; D uncertain. The CDR3 covers 16 residues. V lost 0 bases, J lost 1 base, and 12 bases lay in between. Germline V gene sequence: CDR1 SGHNT, CDR2 YYREEE (reference sequence). The CDR3 spells CASSLDTEYGTDTQYF. The CDR3 DNA follows: TGTGCCAGCAGCTTGGATACGGAGTACGGCACAGATACGCAGTATTTT.

The chain couples TRBV5-4 to TRBJ2-1; the match to TRBD2 covers 7 bases. The CDR3 has 17 amino acids. Germline CDR1 reads SGHNT; CDR2 reads YYREEE (reference sequence). Unmatched junction bases numbered 14, after V lost 0 bases and J lost 8 bases. CDR3 sequence (DNA): TGTGCCAGCAGCTTGGCCCGGGGCGGGAGTGGTGGCGATGAGCAGTTCTTC. Its translation is CASSLARGGSGGDEQFF.

V gene TRBV30 combines with J gene TRBJ1-5; 7 bases are shared with TRBD1. The CDR3 is 15 amino acids. CDR1 GTSNPN and CDR2 SVGIG come from the germline V gene (reference sequence). Trimming removed 6 bases from V and 2 bases from J; junction bases left unmatched: 10. CDR3 loop: CACTQGSAGNQPQHF. The DNA of the CDR3 is TGTGCCTGTACACAGGGGTCGGCGGGCAATCAGCCCCAGCATTTT. Together with reference TRBV30 and TRBJ1-5, the CDR3 gives the full variable domain: SQTIHQWPATLVQPVGSPLSLECTVEGTSNPNLYWYRQAAGRGLQLLFYSVGIGQISSEVPQNLSASRPQDRQFILSSKKLLLSDSGFYLCACTQGSAGNQPQHFGDGTRLSIL.

The V and J genes are TRBV15 and TRBJ2-1; 9 bases are shared with TRBD2. This CDR3 is built from 17 residues. After removal of 1 base from V and 4 bases from J, the junction contained 8 bases not matched to a gene. From germline, CDR1 is LNHNV and CDR2 YYDKDF (reference sequence). The CDR3 DNA reads as TGTGCCACCAGCAGAGCCAATCCGGGACTAGCTTACAATGAGCAGTTCTTC. This encodes CATSRANPGLAYNEQFF.

With regard to this clone: One end of the junction varies from germline; a read error may be responsible. This chain links TRBV7-2 with TRBJ2-3, with 7 bases lining up with TRBD1. The CDR3 spans 15 residues. Germline V CDR1 and CDR2: SGHTA, FQGNSA. CDR3: CASSTGQVAQDTQYF. CDR3 nucleotide sequence: TGTGCCAGCAGCACCGGACAGGTTGCACAGGATACGCAGTACTTT.

This clone was picked up a small number of times. The chain uses TRBV9 and TRBJ2-2; D may be TRBD2 (6 bases). This CDR3 region has 15 residues. Germline-derived CDR1 and CDR2 are SGDLS and YYNGEE. V gave up 2 bases and J gave up 4 bases, with 12 bases separating them. In DNA, the CDR3 is TGTGCCAGCAGCGTGGGGGGAATGGCCACCGGGGAGCTGTTTTTT. It translates to CASSVGGMATGELFF.

The V and J genes are TRBV5-1 and TRBJ1-1; TRBD1 agrees at 9 bases. Per the germline V gene, CDR1 is SGHRS and CDR2 is YFSETQ. V lost 4 bases, J lost 1 base, and 8 bases stayed unmatched. The CDR3 is 16 residues long. CDR3: CASSIQATGGNTEAFF. For the CDR3, the DNA is TGCGCCAGCAGCATACAAGCGACAGGGGGGAACACTGAAGCTTTCTTT.

The chain couples TRBV6-6 to TRBJ2-3; 12 bases line up with TRBD2. With 5 bases clipped from V and 5 bases from J, the junction kept 14 bases outside the gene matches. The germline V gene encodes CDR1 MNHNY and CDR2 SVGAGI (reference sequence). This CDR3 is 18 amino acids long. This chain's CDR3 is CASSGSDWTSGIRDTQYF. The CDR3 bases are TGTGCCAGCAGTGGATCTGATTGGACTAGCGGGATACGAGATACGCAGTATTTT.

The rearrangement joins TRBV4-3 to TRBJ1-4; TRBD1 matches at 11 bases. Trimming took 4 bases from V and 4 from J; bases not matched to a gene: 5. Looked up from germline, CDR1 is LGHNA and CDR2 is YSLEER. This CDR3 is built from 16 residues. This CDR3 is CASSRGQGDFNEKLFF. The CDR3 bases are TGCGCCAGCAGCCGGGGACAGGGGGACTTTAATGAAAAACTGTTTTTT.

This chain connects TRBV5-5 to TRBJ2-7; TRBD1 matches at 9 bases. J was trimmed by 0 bases and V by 4 bases; bases with no gene match: 5. This CDR3 has 15 residues. Germline CDR1 SGHKS, CDR2 YYEKEE (reference sequence). The CDR3 reads CASSPEQGASYEQYF. The CDR3 DNA reads as TGTGCCAGCAGCCCGGAACAGGGGGCCTCCTACGAGCAGTACTTC.

The gene calls are TRBV7-6 and TRBJ2-2; the match to TRBD2 covers 7 bases. The V gene end was trimmed by 1 base and the J gene end by 3 bases; junction bases not matched to a gene: 8. The CDR3 is 17 amino acids. The germline gives CDR1 SGHVS, CDR2 FNYEAQ. The CDR3 reads CASSLDRRETDTGELFF. In DNA form, the CDR3 reads TGTGCCAGCAGCTTAGATCGGCGGGAGACGGACACCGGGGAGCTGTTTTTT.

This clone was found once. The chain uses TRBV14 and TRBJ1-5; D is undetermined. This CDR3 contains 15 residues. Trimming took 4 bases from V and 2 from J, leaving 12 bases between them. Germline V gene sequence: CDR1 SGHDN, CDR2 FVKESK. Here the CDR3 reads CASSREGYGNQPQHF. As DNA, the CDR3 is TGTGCCAGCAGCCGGGAGGGCTATGGCAATCAGCCCCAGCATTTT. Based on the CDR3 plus reference TRBV14 and TRBJ1-5, the full variable domain is EAGVTQFPSHSVIEKGQTVTLRCDPISGHDNLYWYRRVMGKEIKFLLHFVKESKQDESGMPNNRFLAERTGGTYSTLKVQPAELEDSGVYFCASSREGYGNQPQHFGDGTRLSIL.

The J gene is TRBJ1-3, the V gene TRBV30; possible D gene TRBD1, 5 bases. The CDR3 extends over 16 amino acids. The germline V and J ends were trimmed by 0 bases and 4 bases, with 16 bases remaining between them. Germline CDR1 is GTSNPN and CDR2 is SVGIG (reference sequence). CDR3 sequence reads: CAWSVRRGPGGNTIYF. CDR3 coding DNA: TGTGCCTGGAGTGTAAGAAGGGGTCCCGGAGGAAACACCATATATTTT.

CDR3 protein: CASRLAGGKGGELFF. In DNA form, the CDR3 reads TGCGCCAGCAGACTAGCGGGAGGAAAAGGCGGGGAGCTGTTTTTT. The V and J genes are TRBV5-1 and TRBJ2-2, with 12 positions matching TRBD2. Germline V CDR1 and CDR2: SGHRS, YFSETQ. Trimming took 5 bases from V and 7 from J; bases not matched to a gene: 6. CDR3 length: 15 amino acids.

This chain uses TRBV2 with TRBJ2-1, with TRBD2 matching 8 bases. Trimming at V came to 7 bases and at J to 8 bases, leaving 13 bases not matched to a gene. This CDR3 comprises 15 residues. Germline V gives CDR1 SNHLY, CDR2 FYNNEI. The CDR3: CASKPTSARGDEQFF. CDR3 in DNA: TGTGCCAGCAAACCGACTAGCGCAAGAGGCGATGAGCAGTTCTTC.

V is TRBV12-5 and J is TRBJ2-6, with D possibly TRBD2 on 5 matching bases. CDR3 length equals 17 residues. Germline V CDR1 and CDR2: LGHNT, FRNRAP. Between the trimmed V and J ends, which lost 5 bases and 1 base, there was a span of 15 bases. The CDR3 DNA follows: TGTGCTAGTGGTACCGGGGATCAGCCTTCTGGGGCCAACGTCCTGACTTTC. Residues: CASGTGDQPSGANVLTF.

The chain couples TRBV3-1 (or the pseudogene TRBV3-2) to TRBJ2-3; 7 bases map to TRBD2. The V gene's germline CDR1 is LGHDT and CDR2 YNNKEL (reference sequence). The V gene end was trimmed by 1 base and the J gene end by 4 bases; junction bases not matched to a gene: 2. The CDR3 extends over 14 amino acids. The CDR3 DNA reads TGTGCCAGCAGCCAAGCTAGCGGCTCAGATACGCAGTATTTT. This translates into CASSQASGSDTQYF.

The J gene is TRBJ1-2, the V gene TRBV30, with 9 bases fitting TRBD1. This CDR3 is 16 amino acids long. Germline assignment: CDR1 GTSNPN and CDR2 SVGIG (reference sequence). V shed 2 bases and J 4 bases; nucleotides not matched to a gene: 11. This CDR3 is CAWSLSGTGPLYGYTF. CDR3 sequence (DNA): TGTGCCTGGAGTCTCTCCGGGACAGGGCCCCTCTATGGCTACACCTTC.